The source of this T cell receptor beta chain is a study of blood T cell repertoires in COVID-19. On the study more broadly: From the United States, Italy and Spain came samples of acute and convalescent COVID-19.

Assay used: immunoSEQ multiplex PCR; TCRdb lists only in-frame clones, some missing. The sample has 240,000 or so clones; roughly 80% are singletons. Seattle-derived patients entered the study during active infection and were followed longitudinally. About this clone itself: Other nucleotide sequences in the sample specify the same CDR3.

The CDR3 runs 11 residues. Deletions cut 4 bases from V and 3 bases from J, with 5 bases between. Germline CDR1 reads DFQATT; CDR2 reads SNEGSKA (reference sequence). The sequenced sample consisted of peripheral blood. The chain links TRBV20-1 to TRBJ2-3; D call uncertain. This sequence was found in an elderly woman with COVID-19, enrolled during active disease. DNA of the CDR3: TGCAGTGCTACCAGTACAGATACGCAGTATTTT. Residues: CSATSTDTQYF.